This T cell receptor beta chain was found in a study of blood T cell repertoires in COVID-19. V was clipped by 8 bases and J by 2 bases; unmatched bases: 10. Germline V lookup: CDR1 SNHLY, CDR2 FYNNEI. This CDR3 is built from 15 residues. The data were produced by immunoSEQ multiplex PCR, yet TCRdb's version contains in-frame clones alone and is incomplete. The sample shows 55,000 to 65,000 clones, 75% to 90% of them seen only once. The chain joins TRBV2 to TRBJ2-3; 7 nucleotides agree with TRBD2. Material: peripheral blood. The sequence was obtained from a human donor in a cohort sampled during active COVID-19. In DNA, the CDR3 is TGTGCCAGCCTTAAGGAGCGGGGAGTCACAGATACGCAGTATTTT. Its translation: CASLKERGVTDTQYF. The full variable domain, rest sourced from reference TRBV2 and TRBJ2-3, is EPEVTQTPSHQVTQMGQEVILRCVPISNHLYFYWYRQILGQKVEFLVSFYNNEISEKSEIFDDQFSVERPDGSNFTLKIRSTKLEDSAMYFCASLKERGVTDTQYFGPGTRLTVL.